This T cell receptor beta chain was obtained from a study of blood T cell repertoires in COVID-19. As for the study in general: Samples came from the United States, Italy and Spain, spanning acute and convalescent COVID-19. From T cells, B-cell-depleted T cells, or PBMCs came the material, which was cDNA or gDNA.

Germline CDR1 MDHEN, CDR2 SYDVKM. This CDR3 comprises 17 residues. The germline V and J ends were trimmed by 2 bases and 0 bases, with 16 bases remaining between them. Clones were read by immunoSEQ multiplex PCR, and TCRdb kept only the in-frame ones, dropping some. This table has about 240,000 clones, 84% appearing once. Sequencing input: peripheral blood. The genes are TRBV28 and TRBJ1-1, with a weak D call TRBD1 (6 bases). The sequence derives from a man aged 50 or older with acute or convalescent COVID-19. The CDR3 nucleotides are TGTGCCAGCAGTTTAGATCAGGGAGGGGGACTGAACACTGAAGCTTTCTTT. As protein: CASSLDQGGGLNTEAFF.